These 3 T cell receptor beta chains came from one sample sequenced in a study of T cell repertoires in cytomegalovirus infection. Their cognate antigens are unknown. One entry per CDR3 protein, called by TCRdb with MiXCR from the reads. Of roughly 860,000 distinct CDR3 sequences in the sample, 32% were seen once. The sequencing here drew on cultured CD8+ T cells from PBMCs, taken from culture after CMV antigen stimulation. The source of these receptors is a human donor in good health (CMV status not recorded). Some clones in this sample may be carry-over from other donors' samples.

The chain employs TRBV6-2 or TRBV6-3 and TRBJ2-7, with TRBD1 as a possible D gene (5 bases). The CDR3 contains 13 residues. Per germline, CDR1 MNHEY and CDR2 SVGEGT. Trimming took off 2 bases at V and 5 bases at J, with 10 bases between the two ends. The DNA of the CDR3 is TGTGCCAGCAGTTACAAAATAGGGGACGAGCAGTACGTC. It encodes CASSYKIGDEQYV.

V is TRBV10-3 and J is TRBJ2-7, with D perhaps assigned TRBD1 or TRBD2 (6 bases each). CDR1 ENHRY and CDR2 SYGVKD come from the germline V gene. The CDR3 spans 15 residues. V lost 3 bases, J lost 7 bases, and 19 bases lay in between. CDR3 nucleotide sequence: TGTGCCATCAGTGACCCCGTGAGGGGGGACTGGGAGCAGTACTTC. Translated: CAISDPVRGDWEQYF.

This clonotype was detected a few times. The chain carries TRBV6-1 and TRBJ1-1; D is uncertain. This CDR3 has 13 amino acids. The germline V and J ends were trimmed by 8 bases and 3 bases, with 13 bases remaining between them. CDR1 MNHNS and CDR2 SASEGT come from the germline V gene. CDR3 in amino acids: CASLTGQYTEAFF. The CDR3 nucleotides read TGTGCCAGCCTCACTGGGCAGTACACTGAAGCTTTCTTT.